These 24 T cell receptor beta chains were all obtained from the same sample, sequenced in a study of vaccination and CD4 T cells after COVID-19 (dated by TCRdb to 2021 to 2024). The protocol used for the library was PCR. The sequencer listed for this sample is Illumina iSeq 100. TCR sequencing of DNA from cultured CD4+ T cells used the Oncomine TCR Beta short-read assay at the Johns Hopkins FTIC core. The public reads were reprocessed in TCRdb via fastp at Q25 and MiXCR, keeping in-frame beta chains. Duplicate CDR3 protein sequences are folded into a single record with the most common DNA and genes. The sample contains under 25,000 distinct CDR3 sequences, approximately 40% of them found a single time. The ten largest account for about 10% of the sample. The treatment or condition label here, explained by the study, means: roughly 10-day PBMC culture with coronavirus spike peptide pools or control peptides (ViraFEST assay).

These receptors have no known antigen. This specimen consisted of CD4+ T cells from blood, cultured in vitro, obtained after SARS-CoV-2 vaccination. The receptors stem from a human donor who had recovered from COVID-19.

This chain joins TRBV20-1 and TRBJ1-3; no clear D gene. This CDR3 is 14 amino acids long. The V gene's germline CDR1 is DFQATT and CDR2 SNEGSKA (reference sequence). The V end lost 2 bases, the J end lost 4 bases, and 12 bases lay between the germline ends. CDR3 amino acids: CSARHGDGGNTIYF. The CDR3 bases are TGCAGTGCTAGACACGGGGATGGCGGAAACACCATATATTTT.

This clonotype has only one observation. The chain carries TRBV6-5 and TRBJ1-1; TRBD1 is a possible D gene (5 bases). Per the germline V gene, CDR1 is MNHEY and CDR2 is SVGAGI. V shed 0 bases and J shed 4 bases, with 12 bases lying between them. The CDR3 runs 15 residues. The CDR3 bases are TGTGCCAGCAGTTACTCGAACAGGTGGGGCACTGAAGCTTTCTTT. Its translation is CASSYSNRWGTEAFF.

This clonotype occurred a few times. This rearrangement joins TRBV6-1 to TRBJ2-7; D uncertain. The CDR3 is 11 residues long. V was cut by 7 bases and J by 2 bases, with 6 bases left in between. Germline assignment: CDR1 MNHNS and CDR2 SASEGT. The DNA for the CDR3 is TGTGCCAGCAATGGAGCCTACGAGCAGTACTTC. Amino acid sequence: CASNGAYEQYF.

This clonotype has just a few counts. The DNA of the CDR3 is TGTGCCAGTAGTGAAGACAGGAGCTCCTACAATGAGCAGTTCTTC. Translated, it gives CASSEDRSSYNEQFF. The chain is built from TRBV19 and TRBJ2-1, with D perhaps TRBD1 (6 bases). CDR1 and CDR2 from the germline V gene are LNHDA and SQIVND (reference sequence). This CDR3 comprises 15 residues. Deletions cut 5 bases from V and 0 bases from J, with 11 bases between.

The CDR3 bases are TGTGCCAGCAGCTTATTTTCGGTTGGTTCACCCCTCCACTTT. It translates to CASSLFSVGSPLHF. The chain joins TRBV11-3 to TRBJ1-6, with unresolved D. V was shortened by 2 bases and J by 9 bases, with 11 bases between the two germline ends. The CDR3 totals 14 residues. Germline loops: CDR1 SGHNT, CDR2 YENEEA.

This clonotype was found once. J is TRBJ2-1 and V is TRBV11-2; D perhaps matches TRBD1 (6 bases). V lost 5 bases and J lost 4, with 15 bases in between. Germline loops: CDR1 SGHAT, CDR2 FQNNGV. The CDR3 runs to 15 residues. DNA of the CDR3: TGTGCCAGCAGCCCACTGGGGGCGTCGTACAATGAGCAGTTCTTC. Translation: CASSPLGASYNEQFF.

The chain employs TRBV10-3 and TRBJ1-5, with unresolved D. V lost 6 bases and J lost 0, with 9 bases in between. Germline-derived CDR1 and CDR2 are ENHRY and SYGVKD. The length of the CDR3 is 14 residues. CDR3 in amino acids: CAIRPDTSNQPQHF. The CDR3 DNA sequence: TGTGCCATCAGACCCGATACTAGCAATCAGCCCCAGCATTTT.

This clonotype was recorded once. The V call is TRBV30, the J call TRBJ1-2, with TRBD1 matching over 7 bases. CDR1 and CDR2 from the germline V gene are GTSNPN and SVGIG (reference sequence). The CDR3 runs to 15 residues. V was clipped by 7 bases and J by 6 bases; unmatched bases: 17. As DNA, the CDR3 is TGTGCCTACGATCTGGCGAGGGGGCGCCCGGATGGCTACACCTTC. Its protein is CAYDLARGRPDGYTF.

The CDR3 region has the DNA TGTGCCAGCAGCTTTCTCCAAAACTCCTACAATGAGCAGTTCTTC. This codes for CASSFLQNSYNEQFF. This rearrangement joins TRBV7-2 to TRBJ2-1; D not certain. This CDR3 spans 15 amino acids. Germline V CDR1 and CDR2: SGHTA, FQGNSA. The V end lost 3 bases, the J end lost 0 bases, and 9 bases lay between the germline ends.

The V gene is TRBV6-1, the J gene TRBJ1-5, with D unresolved. The CDR3 is made up of 14 amino acids. Germline V gene data show CDR1 as MNHNS and CDR2 as SASEGT. With 4 bases removed from V and 2 bases from J, the gap between germline ends came to 9 bases. The CDR3 coding sequence is TGTGCCAGCAGTGGACCCGAGGGCAATCAGCCCCAGCATTTT. Translating gives CASSGPEGNQPQHF.

This clonotype was found a few times. This chain joins TRBV7-3 and TRBJ1-6; TRBD1 matches at 7 bases. Germline V lookup: CDR1 SGHTA, CDR2 FQGTGA. This CDR3 comprises 15 residues. V gave up 1 base and J gave up 7 bases; unmatched junction bases: 4. DNA for the CDR3: TGTGCCAGCAGCTTAAAGGGGGCTCGGAATTCACCCCTCCACTTT. Translated: CASSLKGARNSPLHF.

This clonotype has only a few counts. This chain links TRBV20-1 with TRBJ2-2, with 7 bases aligning to TRBD1. Germline V CDR1 and CDR2: DFQATT, SNEGSKA (reference sequence). With V trimmed by 5 bases and J by 0 bases, 3 bases remained unmatched. The CDR3 has 14 amino acids. CDR3: CSAFTGANTGELFF. The DNA of the CDR3 is TGCAGTGCTTTTACAGGGGCGAACACCGGGGAGCTGTTTTTT.

This clonotype was detected a few times. This rearrangement joins TRBV6-5 to TRBJ1-1; D call uncertain. Germline-derived CDR1 and CDR2 are MNHEY and SVGAGI. The CDR3 has 14 amino acids. V was trimmed by 3 bases and J by 1 base, leaving 9 bases between them. This chain's CDR3 is CASSYGSGNTEAFF. CDR3 bases: TGTGCCAGCAGTTATGGATCAGGGAACACTGAAGCTTTCTTT.

This clonotype was seen more than once but under ten times. The rearrangement joins TRBV6-1 to TRBJ2-1, with D possibly TRBD1 on 5 matching bases. V shed 8 bases and J shed 2 bases, with 7 bases lying between them. The CDR3 runs to 12 residues. Germline V gene lookup returns CDR1 MNHNS and CDR2 SASEGT. The CDR3 loop reads CASQDTYNEQFF. CDR3 bases: TGTGCCAGCCAGGACACCTACAATGAGCAGTTCTTC.

This clonotype was observed a few times. The DNA of the CDR3 is TGCAGTGCTAGTGGACAGGGGAGGATTGAGCAGTTCTTC. It translates to CSASGQGRIEQFF. This chain uses TRBV20-1 with TRBJ2-1; 9 bases match TRBD1. The CDR3 spans 13 residues. CDR1 is DFQATT and CDR2 is SNEGSKA in the germline V gene (reference sequence). The trim removed 3 bases at V and 9 bases at J, leaving 6 bases unmatched.

The V gene is TRBV19, the J gene TRBJ1-2, with 9 bases identical to TRBD1. This CDR3 is 13 amino acids long. Germline CDR1 reads LNHDA; CDR2 reads SQIVND (reference sequence). Trimming cost V 4 bases and J 8 bases; bases outside gene matches: 5. Here the CDR3 DNA reads TGTGCCAGTAGTAAGGGACAGGGTTTCGGCTACACCTTC. As protein: CASSKGQGFGYTF.

The rearrangement uses TRBV29-1 and TRBJ2-5, with a possible D match to TRBD2 (5 bases). CDR1 and CDR2 (germline): SQVTM, ANQGSEA. The CDR3 sequence is 12 residues long. Trimming pared 4 bases from V and 2 bases from J, leaving 8 bases between. The CDR3 sequence is CSVGPGQETQYF. CDR3 nucleotide sequence: TGCAGCGTTGGTCCGGGACAAGAGACCCAGTACTTC.

V gene TRBV19 combines with J gene TRBJ2-3, with 10 bases matching TRBD2. The CDR3 has 14 residues. J lost 5 bases, V lost 5 bases, and 4 bases had no gene match. From germline, CDR1 is LNHDA and CDR2 SQIVND (reference sequence). In nucleotides, the CDR3 is TGTGCCAGTAGTGCAGAGCGGGAGGGAGATACGCAGTATTTT. It translates to CASSAEREGDTQYF. Variable domain in full (rest from reference TRBV19 and TRBJ2-3): DGGITQSPKYLFRKEGQNVTLSCEQNLNHDAMYWYRQDPGQGLRLIYYSQIVNDFQKGDIAEGYSVSREKKESFPLTVTSAQKNPTAFYLCASSAEREGDTQYFGPGTRLTVL.

The chain employs TRBV6-2 or TRBV6-3 and TRBJ2-2, with 8 bases aligning to TRBD2. Germline trimming cut 4 bases from V and 7 bases from J; bases unmatched to any gene: 14. The CDR3 has 17 amino acids. In germline, CDR1 is MNHEY, CDR2 SVGEGT. CDR3 amino acids: CASSSRLTSERSGELFF. CDR3 in DNA: TGTGCCAGCAGTTCCAGGTTGACTAGCGAGAGGAGCGGGGAGCTGTTTTTT.

The chain couples TRBV6-1 to TRBJ2-7; TRBD1 matches 11 bases. The V and J ends lost 7 bases and 4 bases, in that order; junction bases with no gene match: 6. Germline V gives CDR1 MNHNS, CDR2 SASEGT. This CDR3 comprises 14 residues. The CDR3: CASTSDRGPYEQYF. Written as DNA, the CDR3 is TGTGCCAGCACCTCGGACAGGGGGCCGTACGAGCAGTACTTC.

V is TRBV6-2 or TRBV6-3 and J is TRBJ2-5, with TRBD2 identical over 7 bases. Losses at the gene ends were 0 bases for V and 2 bases for J; bases not matched to a gene: 9. CDR1 is MNHEY and CDR2 is SVGEGT in the germline V gene. The CDR3 sequence is 17 residues long. CDR3 sequence: CASSYSTWRGMQETQYF. The CDR3 DNA reads TGTGCCAGCAGTTACTCGACTTGGCGGGGGATGCAAGAGACCCAGTACTTC.

This sequence joins TRBV20-1 and TRBJ2-3; D tentatively reads TRBD1 or TRBD2 (5 bases each). The CDR3 covers 13 residues. The V end lost 3 bases, the J end lost 6 bases, and 13 bases lay between the germline ends. Germline V lookup: CDR1 DFQATT, CDR2 SNEGSKA (reference sequence). The CDR3 loop reads CSASRTRGDTQYF. CDR3 nucleotides: TGCAGTGCTAGTAGGACAAGAGGGGATACGCAGTATTTT.

The V gene is TRBV7-2, the J gene TRBJ1-4; D is possibly TRBD1 (6 bases). Germline V lookup: CDR1 SGHTA, CDR2 FQGNSA. The CDR3 length is 13 residues. Trimming took off 5 bases at V and 8 bases at J, with 12 bases between the two ends. CDR3 sequence: CASSVDSWEKLFF. In nucleotides, the CDR3 is TGTGCCAGCAGCGTGGACAGTTGGGAAAAACTGTTTTTT. Full variable domain (rest looked up from reference TRBV7-2 and TRBJ1-4): GAGVSQSPSNKVTEKGKDVELRCDPISGHTALYWYRQSLGQGLEFLIYFQGNSAPDKSGLPSDRFSAERTGGSVSTLTIQRTQQEDSAVYLCASSVDSWEKLFFGSGTQLSVL.

The CDR3 here is CATSRDPPRGRNTEAFF. The DNA for the CDR3 is TGTGCCACCAGCAGAGATCCCCCGAGGGGAAGGAACACTGAAGCTTTCTTT. The chain couples TRBV15 to TRBJ1-1, with a weak D call TRBD1 (5 bases). The CDR3 consists of 17 residues. The V gene lost 0 bases and the J gene lost 1 base, with 15 bases spanning the gap. Germline V gives CDR1 LNHNV, CDR2 YYDKDF (reference sequence).